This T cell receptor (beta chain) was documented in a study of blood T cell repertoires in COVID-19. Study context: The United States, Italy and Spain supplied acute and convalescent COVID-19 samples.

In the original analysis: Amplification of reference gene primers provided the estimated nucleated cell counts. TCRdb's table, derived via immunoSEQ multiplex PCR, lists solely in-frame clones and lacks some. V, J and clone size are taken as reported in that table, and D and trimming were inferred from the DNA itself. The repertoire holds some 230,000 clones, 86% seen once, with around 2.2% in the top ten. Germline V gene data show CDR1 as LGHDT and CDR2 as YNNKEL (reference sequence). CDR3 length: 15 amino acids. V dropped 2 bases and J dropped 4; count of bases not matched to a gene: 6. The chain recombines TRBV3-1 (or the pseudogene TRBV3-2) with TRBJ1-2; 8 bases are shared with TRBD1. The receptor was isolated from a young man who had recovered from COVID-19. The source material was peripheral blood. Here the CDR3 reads CASSQLWTGSYGYTF. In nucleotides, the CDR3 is TGTGCCAGCAGCCAACTTTGGACAGGGAGCTATGGCTACACCTTC.